The entry below gives a single T cell receptor (beta chain) sequence along with its context. Antigen specificity is unknown. These data come from a study of T-cell reconstitution after alpha-beta-depleted transplantation in children. Study conclusions and caveats: Several patients had high TCRbeta diversity at day 60; it came from surviving recipient T cells and thymic progenitors. T-cell counts and diversity at one year following transplant were attributed mainly to newly produced T cells. Alpha-beta T cells about two months after transplant reportedly derived from several hundred expanded graft clones.

Germline CDR1 reads DFQATT; CDR2 reads SNEGSKA (reference sequence). CDR3 size: 13 residues. V shed 3 bases and J 6 bases; nucleotides not matched to a gene: 5. Unique molecular identifiers were incorporated during preparation of the TCRbeta library. Each CDR3 protein is one row after TCRdb ran MiXCR on the PCR reads. This table has around 580,000 distinct CDR3 sequences, 27% appearing once. This clonotype was sampled from a boy in the first two years of life with Wiskott-Aldrich syndrome, due to receive a stem cell transplant. The chain is built from TRBV20-1 and TRBJ1-5; 7 nucleotides match TRBD1. This specimen was PBMCs, taken before TCRalphabeta/CD19-depleted stem cell transplant. The CDR3 sequence: CSASSGGIQPQHF. DNA of the CDR3: TGCAGTGCTAGCTCAGGGGGAATTCAGCCCCAGCATTTT.